This T cell receptor beta chain derives from a study of T cell repertoires in cytomegalovirus infection. Study summary: Indicated by public TCR beta signatures were CMV infection and matching HLA type. Study outcomes and limitations: CMV-specific HLA-C-restricted TCR beta clonotypes dominated the ex vivo response. The cumulative frequency of public TCR beta families distinguished individuals who carried CMV together with the relevant HLA.

V shed 1 base and J 1 base; nucleotides not matched to a gene: 0. The germline V gene has CDR1 SQVTM and CDR2 ANQGSEA. The CDR3 consists of 14 residues. TCRdb itself ran the reads through MiXCR, one entry per CDR3 protein. Of 900,000 to 950,000 distinct CDR3 sequences listed, 31% are singletons. As for this clonotype: The antigen is unknown.

This chain links TRBV29-1 with TRBJ2-3, with 9 bases identical to TRBD1. The TCR sequence derives from a human donor in good health (CMV status not recorded). Some clones in this sample may be carry-over from other donors' samples. Sequencing was performed on cultured CD8+ T cells from PBMCs, taken from culture after CMV antigen stimulation. In nucleotides, the CDR3 is TGCAGCGTTGAAGGGACAGGGGGCACAGATACGCAGTATTTT. Residues: CSVEGTGGTDTQYF.